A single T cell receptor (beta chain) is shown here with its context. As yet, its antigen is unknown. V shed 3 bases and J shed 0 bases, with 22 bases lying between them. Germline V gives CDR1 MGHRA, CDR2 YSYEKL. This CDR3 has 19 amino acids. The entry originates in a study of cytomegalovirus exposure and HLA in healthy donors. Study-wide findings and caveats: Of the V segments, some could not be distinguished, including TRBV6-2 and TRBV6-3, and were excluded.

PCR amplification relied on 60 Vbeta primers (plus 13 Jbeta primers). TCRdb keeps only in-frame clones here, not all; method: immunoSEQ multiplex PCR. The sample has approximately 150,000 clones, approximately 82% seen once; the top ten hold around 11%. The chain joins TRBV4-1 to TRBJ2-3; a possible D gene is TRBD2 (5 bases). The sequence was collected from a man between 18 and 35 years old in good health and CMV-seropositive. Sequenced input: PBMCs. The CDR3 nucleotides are TGCGCCAGCAGCCAGTTCTGGAAAGGGCCGGGAATGAGCACAGATACGCAGTATTTT. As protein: CASSQFWKGPGMSTDTQYF.